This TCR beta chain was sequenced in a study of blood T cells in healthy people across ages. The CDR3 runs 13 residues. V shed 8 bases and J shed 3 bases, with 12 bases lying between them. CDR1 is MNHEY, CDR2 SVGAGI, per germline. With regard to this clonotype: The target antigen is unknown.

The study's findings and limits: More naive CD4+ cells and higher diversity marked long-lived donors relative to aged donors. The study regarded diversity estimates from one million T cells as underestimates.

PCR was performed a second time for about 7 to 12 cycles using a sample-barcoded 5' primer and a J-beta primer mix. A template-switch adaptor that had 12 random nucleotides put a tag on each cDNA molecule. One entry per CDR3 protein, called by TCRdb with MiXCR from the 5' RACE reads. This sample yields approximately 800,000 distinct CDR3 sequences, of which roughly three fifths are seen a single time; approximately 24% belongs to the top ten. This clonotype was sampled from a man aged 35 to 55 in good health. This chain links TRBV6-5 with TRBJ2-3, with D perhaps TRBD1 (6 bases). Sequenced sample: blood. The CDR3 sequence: CASGNQGTDTQYF. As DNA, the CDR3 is TGTGCCAGCGGAAACCAGGGGACAGATACGCAGTATTTT.